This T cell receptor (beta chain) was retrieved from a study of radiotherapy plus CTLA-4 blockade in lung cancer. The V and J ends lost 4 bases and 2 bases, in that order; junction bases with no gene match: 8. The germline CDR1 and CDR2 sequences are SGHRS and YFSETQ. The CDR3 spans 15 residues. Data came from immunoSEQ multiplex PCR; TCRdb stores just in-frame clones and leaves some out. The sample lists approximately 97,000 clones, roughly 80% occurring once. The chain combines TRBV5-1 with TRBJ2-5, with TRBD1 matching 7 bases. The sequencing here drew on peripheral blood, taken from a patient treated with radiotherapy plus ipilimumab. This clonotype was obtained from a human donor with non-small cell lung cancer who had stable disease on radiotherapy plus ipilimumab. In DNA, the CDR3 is TGCGCCAGCAGCGTGGGACAGCAACTTCAAGAGACCCAGTACTTC. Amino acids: CASSVGQQLQETQYF.